This T cell receptor beta chain was sequenced for a study of human T cells and chemical hapten exposure. Across the study: An area of 2 cm by 2 cm on upper inner arm skin received 2% DPC for sensitization.

Time point meaning: patch test 3, about 24 weeks after DPC sensitization. Treatment of the sample: therapeutic diphenylcyclopropenone sensitization with weekly scalp DPC. The template was total RNA from unfractionated whole blood. TCRdb processed the RACE reads anew with MiXCR; each CDR3 protein has one entry. The table records some 180,000 distinct CDR3 sequences, around a quarter of them present only once. In germline, CDR1 is MDHEN, CDR2 SYDVKM. The CDR3 contains 15 residues. The V and J ends lost 1 base and 0 bases respectively, with 9 bases between them. The specimen was whole blood, collected in connection with sensitization to the hapten diphenylcyclopropenone (DPC). The chain uses TRBV28 and TRBJ1-1; D remains ambiguous. The receptor comes from a woman aged 40 to 55 with alopecia areata. Some clones in this sample may be carry-over from other donors' samples. The CDR3 here is CASSLFIAMNTEAFF. The CDR3 DNA reads TGTGCCAGCAGTTTATTCATCGCCATGAACACTGAAGCTTTCTTT.